Following are 13 T cell receptor beta chains from one sample sequenced in a study of T cell responses to AZD1222 COVID-19 vaccine (dated by TCRdb to the early 2020s). The library was built by means of the immunoSEQ multiplex PCR assay. TCRdb re-hosts the immuneACCESS table, in-frame sequences only. Its copies lack some clones; in the studies checked, an unresolved V gene accounts for under half of them, and the cause for the rest is not known. This sample holds 130,000 or so clones; more than 90% were observed only once. The top ten clonotypes cover approximately 2.1% of the sample. The time point label here, explained by the study, means: about 28 days (+/-7) after the second vaccine dose. The sample in question was peripheral blood, obtained 28 days after the second AZD1222 dose. The receptors originated from an adult who received the AZD1222 COVID-19 vaccine.

The genes are TRBV25-1 and TRBJ1-1, with D uncertain. Germline V lookup: CDR1 MGHDK, CDR2 SYGVNS. The length of the CDR3 is 13 residues. V was trimmed by 4 bases and J by 0 bases, leaving 6 bases between them. This CDR3 is CASSAHMNTEAFF. CDR3 nucleotides: TGTGCCAGCAGTGCGCACATGAACACTGAAGCTTTCTTT.

The V gene is TRBV5-6, the J gene TRBJ2-2; D possibly corresponds to TRBD1 (6 bases). The CDR3 spans 15 residues. CDR1 SGHDT and CDR2 YYEEEE come from the germline V gene. V lost 0 bases and J lost 5, with 11 bases in between. The CDR3 DNA follows: TGTGCCAGCAGCTTGGTCGACAGGCGAACCGGGGAGCTGTTTTTT. It is translated as CASSLVDRRTGELFF.

The CDR3: CASSVGGSLAKNIQYF. DNA for the CDR3: TGTGCCAGCAGCGTAGGGGGAAGCCTAGCCAAAAACATTCAGTACTTC. This chain uses TRBV9 with TRBJ2-4; D not resolved. CDR1 SGDLS and CDR2 YYNGEE come from the germline V gene. This CDR3 contains 16 residues. Trimming removed 0 bases at V and 0 bases at J, with 10 bases between.

The chain has TRBV15 and TRBJ1-5; the D gene is possibly TRBD1 (5 bases). In germline, CDR1 is LNHNV, CDR2 YYDKDF (reference sequence). There are 14 residues in the CDR3. V dropped 0 bases and J dropped 10 bases, with 13 bases sitting between them. CDR3 sequence: CATSRDRAIEPQHF. The CDR3 DNA reads as TGTGCCACCAGCAGAGACAGGGCCATTGAACCCCAGCATTTT.

This clone was found many times. This chain joins TRBV6-5 and TRBJ2-1; the match to TRBD2 covers 10 bases. CDR1 MNHEY and CDR2 SVGAGI come from the germline V gene. Trimming at V came to 4 bases and at J to 5 bases, leaving 2 bases not matched to a gene. CDR3 length equals 14 residues. CDR3 sequence (DNA): TGTGCCAGCAGTTTAGCGGGGGGCCACAATGAGCAGTTCTTC. The encoded protein is CASSLAGGHNEQFF.

The chain employs TRBV4-1 and TRBJ2-7, with 8 bases that match TRBD1. From germline, CDR1 is MGHRA and CDR2 YSYEKL. Losses at the gene ends were 0 bases for V and 4 bases for J; bases not matched to a gene: 14. This CDR3 is built from 18 residues. The CDR3 nucleotides read TGCGCCAGCAGCCAAGATCAATTATCTGGGCAGGGGGCTTACGAGCAGTACTTC. Protein product: CASSQDQLSGQGAYEQYF.

This chain links TRBV4-2 with TRBJ1-2; no firm D call. This CDR3 has 16 amino acids. The germline gives CDR1 LGHNA, CDR2 YNFKEQ. V was clipped by 0 bases and J by 1 base, with 12 bases between them. CDR3 bases: TGTGCCAGCAGCCAAGATATCGTCTCTAATAACTATGGCTACACCTTC. It yields the protein CASSQDIVSNNYGYTF.

The chain employs TRBV6-6 and TRBJ2-5; D remains ambiguous. Between the trimmed V and J ends, which lost 7 bases and 0 bases, there was a span of 12 bases. Germline CDR1 reads MNHNY; CDR2 reads SVGAGI (reference sequence). The CDR3 is 14 residues long. The CDR3 is CASKPLGYQETQYF. CDR3 nucleotide sequence: TGTGCCAGCAAACCCCTGGGTTACCAAGAGACCCAGTACTTC.

This chain connects TRBV20-1 to TRBJ2-1; D is ambiguous. V was trimmed by 1 base and J by 2 bases, leaving 0 bases between them. Germline V gene lookup returns CDR1 DFQATT and CDR2 SNEGSKA (reference sequence). This CDR3 spans 11 amino acids. Here the CDR3 reads CSARAYNEQFF. The CDR3, as DNA: TGCAGTGCTAGAGCCTACAATGAGCAGTTCTTC.

The chain links TRBV19 to TRBJ1-1, with TRBD1 as a possible D gene (5 bases). This CDR3 spans 11 amino acids. The V gene lost 10 bases and the J gene lost 2 bases, with 8 bases spanning the gap. The germline gives CDR1 LNHDA, CDR2 SQIVND (reference sequence). CDR3 amino acids: CATRANTEAFF. The CDR3 nucleotides read TGTGCCACCAGGGCCAACACTGAAGCTTTCTTT.

This chain joins TRBV3-1 (or the pseudogene TRBV3-2) and TRBJ1-2; 8 bases map to TRBD1. Per germline, CDR1 LGHDT and CDR2 YNNKEL (reference sequence). This CDR3 contains 14 residues. V shed 4 bases and J 3 bases; nucleotides not matched to a gene: 4. CDR3 sequence (DNA): TGTGCCAGCAGCCTAGGACAGGGCCACTATGGCTACACCTTC. Translation: CASSLGQGHYGYTF.

This sequence joins TRBV3-1 (or the pseudogene TRBV3-2) and TRBJ1-6; possible D gene TRBD1, 6 bases. The CDR3 covers 17 residues. Trimming removed 0 bases from V and 7 bases from J, with 16 bases in between. Germline V gene lookup returns CDR1 LGHDT and CDR2 YNNKEL (reference sequence). CDR3 DNA sequence: TGTGCCAGCAGCCAAGATCTCCCAGGGGTCCCCAATTCACCCCTCCACTTT. The encoded protein is CASSQDLPGVPNSPLHF.

J is TRBJ1-1 and V is TRBV7-9, with 9 bases matching TRBD1. The CDR3 runs to 15 residues. Germline CDR1 SEHNR, CDR2 FQNEAQ (reference sequence). The V and J ends lost 3 bases and 4 bases, in that order; junction bases with no gene match: 6. The CDR3 spells CASSLDRGSFTEAFF. The CDR3 nucleotides read TGTGCCAGCAGCTTGGACAGGGGATCGTTCACTGAAGCTTTCTTT.